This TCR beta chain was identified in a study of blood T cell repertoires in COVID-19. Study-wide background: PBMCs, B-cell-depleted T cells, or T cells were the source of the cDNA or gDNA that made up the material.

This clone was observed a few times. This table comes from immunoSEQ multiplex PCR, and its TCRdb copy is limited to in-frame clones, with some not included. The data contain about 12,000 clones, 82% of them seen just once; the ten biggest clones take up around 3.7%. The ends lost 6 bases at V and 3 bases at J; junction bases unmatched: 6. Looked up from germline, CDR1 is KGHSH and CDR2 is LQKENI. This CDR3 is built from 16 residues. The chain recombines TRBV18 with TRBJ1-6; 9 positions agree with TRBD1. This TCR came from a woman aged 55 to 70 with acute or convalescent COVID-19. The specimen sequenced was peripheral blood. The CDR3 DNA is TGTGCCAGCTCGCCCGGGACAGGGAGCTATAATTCACCCCTCCACTTT. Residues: CASSPGTGSYNSPLHF.